Shown below are 2 T cell receptor beta chains from a single sample sequenced in a study of blood T cell repertoires in COVID-19. TCRdb's copy holds only in-frame clones and misses some; the assay was immunoSEQ multiplex PCR. The sample lists 110,000 or so clones; about three quarters were seen once. Sequencing was performed on peripheral blood. The receptor source for this set is a man between 70 and 80 years old with acute or convalescent COVID-19.

This sequence joins TRBV24-1 and TRBJ2-1; 12 nucleotides match TRBD2. The length of the CDR3 is 15 residues. Per the germline V gene, CDR1 is KGHDR and CDR2 is SFDVKD. The ends lost 5 bases at V and 8 bases at J; junction bases unmatched: 6. CDR3 in DNA: TGTGCCACCAGTGGAGTGACTAGCGGGAGCGATGAGCAGTTCTTC. The encoded protein is CATSGVTSGSDEQFF.

The chain couples TRBV24-1 to TRBJ2-1, with D unclear. The germline V gene encodes CDR1 KGHDR and CDR2 SFDVKD. Trimming cost V 5 bases and J 6 bases, with 13 bases left between them. This CDR3 spans 14 amino acids. The CDR3 spells CATSAPTTVNEQFF. For the CDR3, the DNA is TGTGCCACCAGTGCCCCAACTACCGTCAATGAGCAGTTCTTC.